Shown below are 7 T cell receptor beta chains from a single sample sequenced in a study of human T cells and chemical hapten exposure. Time point defined: patch test 3, about 24 weeks after DPC sensitization. Indicated treatment: therapeutic diphenylcyclopropenone sensitization with weekly scalp DPC. TCRdb reprocessed the RACE reads with MiXCR, giving one entry per CDR3 protein. The sample has 210,000 or so distinct CDR3 sequences; about 22% are singletons. Source: whole blood, taken in connection with sensitization to the hapten diphenylcyclopropenone (DPC). Receptors originate from a middle-aged woman with alopecia areata. Some clones in this sample may be carry-over from other donors' samples.

CDR3 sequence reads: CASSIRDNQAFF. The CDR3 DNA sequence: TGTGCCAGCAGCATCCGGGACAACCAAGCTTTCTTT. V usage is TRBV7-9 and J usage is TRBJ1-1, with D perhaps matching TRBD1 (6 bases). The CDR3 consists of 12 residues. V was pared by 5 bases and J by 9 bases, with 13 bases between. Germline CDR1 and CDR2: SEHNR and FQNEAQ (reference sequence).

The CDR3 spells CASSPGHMNTGELFF. The CDR3 nucleotides are TGTGCCAGCTCACCGGGACATATGAACACCGGGGAGCTGTTTTTT. The chain carries TRBV18 and TRBJ2-2, with D possibly matching TRBD1 (6 bases). CDR3 length: 15 amino acids. CDR1 is KGHSH and CDR2 is LQKENI in the germline V gene. Trimming took off 3 bases at V and 1 base at J, with 9 bases between the two ends.

J is TRBJ2-2 and V is TRBV28, with 14 bases fitting TRBD2. V gave up 6 bases and J gave up 7 bases; unmatched junction bases: 7. In germline, CDR1 is MDHEN, CDR2 SYDVKM. The CDR3 runs to 16 residues. In nucleotides, the CDR3 is TGTGCCAGCAGCCCGGGACTAGCGGGAGTTGGCGGGGAGCTGTTTTTT. Encoded protein: CASSPGLAGVGGELFF.

This chain connects TRBV6-5 to TRBJ1-2, with D perhaps TRBD1 (6 bases). This CDR3 has 14 residues. V shed 6 bases and J shed 4 bases, with 15 bases lying between them. Germline values: CDR1 MNHEY, CDR2 SVGAGI. The CDR3 DNA is TGTGCCAGCAGGGGCCACAGGGAGGCCTATGGCTACACCTTC. Its protein product is CASRGHREAYGYTF.

The rearrangement uses TRBV20-1 and TRBJ2-7, with D uncertain. The CDR3 totals 11 residues. V gave up 1 base and J gave up 5 bases, with 6 bases separating them. The germline V gene has CDR1 DFQATT and CDR2 SNEGSKA (reference sequence). The CDR3 loop is CSARVINEQYF. DNA for the CDR3: TGCAGTGCTAGAGTTATAAACGAGCAGTACTTC.

The CDR3 reads CASSLEPPPGGIGYTF. CDR3 in DNA: TGTGCCAGCAGCTTGGAACCCCCCCCAGGAGGGATCGGCTACACCTTC. The chain couples TRBV5-5 to TRBJ1-2; the D is unclear. The CDR3 runs 16 residues. Germline V gene lookup returns CDR1 SGHKS and CDR2 YYEKEE (reference sequence). The V end was cut by 0 bases, the J end by 8 bases, with 20 bases between.

The chain recombines TRBV28 with TRBJ2-1; no reliable D call. Germline CDR1 is MDHEN and CDR2 is SYDVKM. V lost 6 bases and J 4 bases, leaving 7 bases between the germline ends. The CDR3 consists of 12 residues. CDR3 loop: CASRLNYNEQFF. The CDR3 DNA follows: TGTGCCAGCAGGCTTAATTACAATGAGCAGTTCTTC.